These 6 T cell receptor beta chains were sequenced from one sample in a study of beta chain features in type 1 diabetes. All of the isolated RNA was reverse transcribed, so expressed TCRB transcripts were sequenced. Measured with immunoSEQ multiplex PCR; TCRdb has only the in-frame clones, and not every one. The repertoire has about 930,000 clones, about a sixth of them found once; the top ten carry around 0.02%. The material sequenced was naive CD4+ T cells from blood. The source is a woman aged 18-29 years in good health.

Concerning this clone itself: This same CDR3 is encoded by further DNA sequences in the sample. This sequence joins TRBV7-3 and TRBJ2-1; TRBD2 agrees at 7 bases. The junction had 0 bases not matched to a gene; V was cut back by 3 bases and J by 4 bases. Looked up from germline, CDR1 is SGHTA and CDR2 is FQGTGA. The CDR3 runs 13 residues. CDR3 sequence: CASSFSGYNEQFF. As DNA, the CDR3 is TGTGCCAGCAGCTTTAGCGGGTACAATGAGCAGTTCTTC. Drawing the rest from reference TRBV7-3 and TRBJ2-1, the complete variable domain is GAGVSQTPSNKVTEKGKYVELRCDPISGHTALYWYRQSLGQGPEFLIYFQGTGAADDSGLPNDRFFAVRPEGSVSTLKIQRTERGDSAVYLCASSFSGYNEQFFGPGTRLTVL.

The chain is built from TRBV5-6 and TRBJ2-7; D remains ambiguous. The germline CDR1 and CDR2 sequences are SGHDT and YYEEEE. Trimming removed 4 bases from V and 4 bases from J, with 12 bases in between. The CDR3 runs to 13 residues. The CDR3 sequence is CASSRVGKYEQYF. As DNA, the CDR3 is TGTGCCAGCAGCCGGGTAGGGAAGTACGAGCAGTACTTC.

The rearrangement uses TRBV2 and TRBJ1-4; D not certain. Trimming removed 2 bases from V and 0 bases from J, with 16 bases in between. The length of the CDR3 is 18 residues. Per the germline V gene, CDR1 is SNHLY and CDR2 is FYNNEI. The CDR3 bases are TGTGCCAGCAGTGAAAGTCCCAATTTGGTCTCAACTAATGAAAAACTGTTTTTT. Translated: CASSESPNLVSTNEKLFF.

This clone turned up a few times. This chain uses TRBV18 with TRBJ2-5; 8 bases agree with TRBD1. CDR3 length: 15 residues. Germline CDR1 is KGHSH and CDR2 is LQKENI. Unmatched junction bases numbered 6, after V lost 2 bases and J lost 4 bases. CDR3 region: CASSPDRGRAETQYF. The DNA of the CDR3 is TGTGCCAGCTCACCAGACAGGGGACGAGCAGAGACCCAGTACTTC.

This clone has just a few counts. This rearrangement joins TRBV4-3 to TRBJ2-2; 7 bases are a match to TRBD2. Unmatched junction bases numbered 8, after V lost 3 bases and J lost 4 bases. CDR1 is LGHNA, CDR2 YSLEER, per germline. CDR3 length equals 16 residues. As DNA, the CDR3 is TGCGCCAGCAGCCAGGGAGGGAGGGGAAGCACCGGGGAGCTGTTTTTT. As protein: CASSQGGRGSTGELFF.

V and J are TRBV5-4 and TRBJ2-1; no clear D gene. Trimming took off 10 bases at V and 0 bases at J, with 20 bases between the two ends. The CDR3 runs to 16 residues. Germline CDR1 reads SGHNT; CDR2 reads YYREEE (reference sequence). CDR3 protein: CASYPDARSSYNEQFF. The CDR3 coding sequence is TGTGCCTCCTACCCAGACGCCAGGAGCTCCTACAATGAGCAGTTCTTC.